Listed here are 22 T cell receptor beta chains from one sample, sequenced in a study of shared clonotypes between healthy human individuals. Profiled with immunoSEQ multiplex PCR; TCRdb holds only in-frame clones, not every one. The sample has around 1 million clones, over 75% seen once. The specimen sequenced was memory CD4+ T cells sorted from blood. The sample's subset: CD45RA-negative fraction. The receptors originated from a man aged 18-30 years in good health.

The chain combines TRBV2 with TRBJ2-3; 8 bases line up with TRBD2. The CDR3 runs 16 residues. V was pared by 2 bases and J by 0 bases, with 4 bases of the junction left unmatched. CDR1 SNHLY and CDR2 FYNNEI come from the germline V gene. CDR3 coding DNA: TGTGCCAGCAGTGAACGCGGACTAGCTAGCACAGATACGCAGTATTTT. Its translation: CASSERGLASTDTQYF.

The V gene is TRBV5-4, the J gene TRBJ2-7; possible D gene TRBD2, 5 bases. Per germline, CDR1 SGHNT and CDR2 YYREEE (reference sequence). V was pared by 3 bases and J by 1 base, with 17 bases between. The CDR3 has 16 residues. CDR3 DNA: TGTGCCAGCAGCTCCCCCCTCGGAAGAGGGTCCTACGAGCAGTACTTC. It translates to CASSSPLGRGSYEQYF.

J is TRBJ2-4 and V is TRBV7-2; D unresolved. This CDR3 comprises 13 residues. Trimming took off 1 base at V and 2 bases at J, with 3 bases between the two ends. Germline assignment: CDR1 SGHTA and CDR2 FQGNSA. CDR3 nucleotide sequence: TGTGCCAGCAGCTTAGATTCCAAAAACATTCAGTACTTC. Translated, it gives CASSLDSKNIQYF.

The chain has TRBV7-2 and TRBJ2-3, with 16 bases that match TRBD2. With 6 bases clipped from V and 6 bases from J, the junction kept 6 bases outside the gene matches. Per the germline V gene, CDR1 is SGHTA and CDR2 is FQGNSA. This CDR3 is 16 amino acids long. CDR3 coding DNA: TGTGCCAGCAGACCCGGGACTAGCGGGAGGGTGGATACGCAGTATTTT. Protein product: CASRPGTSGRVDTQYF.

The V gene is TRBV11-2, the J gene TRBJ1-2; D is ambiguous. V lost 1 base and J lost 4, with 10 bases in between. Germline V lookup: CDR1 SGHAT, CDR2 FQNNGV. The CDR3 totals 14 residues. For the CDR3, the DNA is TGTGCCAGCAGCTTAGTCGCCGGCTCCTATGGCTACACCTTC. Protein: CASSLVAGSYGYTF.

The chain couples TRBV30 to TRBJ2-3; TRBD1 is a possible D gene (6 bases). CDR3 length equals 14 residues. V lost 5 bases to trimming and J lost 1 base, with 13 bases between them. From germline, CDR1 is GTSNPN and CDR2 SVGIG (reference sequence). The CDR3 coding sequence is TGTGCCTGGTTGGGCAGGGGTGGCACAGATACGCAGTATTTT. This sequence encodes CAWLGRGGTDTQYF.

The V call is TRBV11-2, the J call TRBJ1-3; no firm D call. This CDR3 comprises 14 residues. The ends were cut back, 3 bases at V and 1 base at J, with 7 bases in the middle. Germline V lookup: CDR1 SGHAT, CDR2 FQNNGV. This CDR3 is CASSFSGSGNTIYF. For the CDR3, the DNA is TGTGCCAGCAGCTTCTCGGGTTCTGGAAACACCATATATTTT.

The V gene is TRBV6-1, the J gene TRBJ2-1; D possibly corresponds to TRBD1 (5 bases). This CDR3 is 11 amino acids long. V gave up 5 bases and J gave up 9 bases, with 8 bases separating them. Germline-derived CDR1 and CDR2 are MNHNS and SASEGT. The CDR3 sequence is CASSRQSEQFF. As DNA, the CDR3 is TGTGCCAGCAGTCGACAGAGTGAGCAGTTCTTC.

The chain couples TRBV6-6 to TRBJ1-2; unclear D gene. The V gene lost 6 bases and the J gene lost 4 bases, with 9 bases spanning the gap. This CDR3 contains 12 residues. CDR1 MNHNY and CDR2 SVGAGI come from the germline V gene (reference sequence). The CDR3 loop reads CASSKVVYGYTF. The CDR3 nucleotides read TGTGCCAGCAGCAAAGTAGTCTATGGCTACACCTTC.

The rearrangement uses TRBV7-3 and TRBJ2-2; TRBD2 matches 11 bases. V lost 4 bases, J lost 8 bases, and 3 bases stayed unmatched. The germline V gene encodes CDR1 SGHTA and CDR2 FQGTGA. The CDR3 length is 14 residues. For the CDR3, the DNA is TGTGCCAGCAGCTCCCGGACTAGCGGGGGGGAGCTGTTTTTT. It specifies CASSSRTSGGELFF.

The genes are TRBV5-1 and TRBJ2-5; no clear D gene. V lost 1 base to trimming and J lost 0 bases, with 7 bases between them. CDR1 SGHRS and CDR2 YFSETQ come from the germline V gene. The CDR3 consists of 14 residues. CDR3 residues: CASSLTPYQETQYF. The CDR3 region has the DNA TGCGCCAGCAGCTTGACGCCGTACCAAGAGACCCAGTACTTC.

The table lists this clone with a few counts. This chain links TRBV18 with TRBJ2-6, with TRBD1 matching over 10 bases. There are 17 residues in the CDR3. Germline assignment: CDR1 KGHSH and CDR2 LQKENI. With 2 bases clipped from V and 2 bases from J, the junction kept 3 bases outside the gene matches. CDR3 sequence (DNA): TGTGCCAGCTCACCAGGGACAGGGGCCACTGGGGCCAACGTCCTGACTTTC. It specifies CASSPGTGATGANVLTF.

The CDR3 loop reads CASTFPLKRPGDSPLHF. The CDR3 DNA is TGTGCCAGCACCTTCCCTTTAAAACGCCCCGGGGATTCACCCCTCCACTTT. The chain joins TRBV5-6 to TRBJ1-6; D not resolved. Trimming cost V 6 bases and J 8 bases, with 24 bases left between them. Looked up from germline, CDR1 is SGHDT and CDR2 is YYEEEE. The CDR3 totals 17 residues.

The V and J genes are TRBV7-8 and TRBJ2-1; tentative D call: TRBD1 (5 bases). V gave up 0 bases and J gave up 3 bases, with 15 bases separating them. CDR3 length: 17 residues. Germline V gene sequence: CDR1 SGHVS, CDR2 FQNEAQ. For the CDR3, the DNA is TGTGCCAGCAGCTTAGCTAGGTTGGGGCCCTTCTACAATGAGCAGTTCTTC. Protein: CASSLARLGPFYNEQFF. Full variable domain (remainder filled in from reference TRBV7-8 and TRBJ2-1): GAGVSQSPRYKVAKRGQDVALRCDPISGHVSLFWYQQALGQGPEFLTYFQNEAQLDKSGLPSDRFFAERPEGSVSTLKIQRTQQEDSAVYLCASSLARLGPFYNEQFFGPGTRLTVL.

The chain employs TRBV25-1 and TRBJ1-4; D not resolved. This CDR3 contains 17 residues. Germline CDR1 and CDR2: MGHDK and SYGVNS. Trimming left V 1 base short and J 4 bases short, with 16 bases between. In DNA form, the CDR3 reads TGTGCCAGCAGTGAATTGGGAGGTGCTGGATTTAATGAAAAACTGTTTTTT. Translated, it gives CASSELGGAGFNEKLFF. The whole variable domain, filled in from reference TRBV25-1 and TRBJ1-4, reads EADIYQTPRYLVIGTGKKITLECSQTMGHDKMYWYQQDPGMELHLIHYSYGVNSTEKGDLSSESTVSRIRTEHFPLTLESARPSHTSQYLCASSELGGAGFNEKLFFGSGTQLSVL.

This rearrangement joins TRBV5-6 to TRBJ1-6, with 11 nucleotides matching TRBD1. The CDR3 covers 15 residues. V lost 6 bases and J lost 9; bases outside the gene matches: 8. From germline, CDR1 is SGHDT and CDR2 YYEEEE. The CDR3 nucleotides are TGTGCCAGCACCCCCCGGACAGGGGGCGTTTCACCCCTCCACTTT. Its translation: CASTPRTGGVSPLHF.

This clone occurred once. The chain carries TRBV9 and TRBJ2-5, with 9 bases fitting TRBD2. J was trimmed by 2 bases and V by 0 bases; bases with no gene match: 8. The length of the CDR3 is 17 residues. Germline CDR1 is SGDLS and CDR2 is YYNGEE. DNA of the CDR3: TGTGCCAGCAGCGTAGCCCCCGCTAGCGGGAAACAAGAGACCCAGTACTTC. Its translation is CASSVAPASGKQETQYF. Full variable domain (missing parts from reference TRBV9 and TRBJ2-5): DSGVTQTPKHLITATGQRVTLRCSPRSGDLSVYWYQQSLDQGLQFLIQYYNGEERAKGNILERFSAQQFPDLHSELNLSSLELGDSALYFCASSVAPASGKQETQYFGPGTRLLVL.

The rearrangement uses TRBV6-1 and TRBJ2-2; no clear D. Trimming removed 1 base at V and 7 bases at J, with 7 bases between. This CDR3 has 13 amino acids. Germline lookup yields CDR1 MNHNS and CDR2 SASEGT. CDR3 in DNA: TGTGCCAGCAGTGAAGTACAAAGCGGGGAGCTGTTTTTT. As protein: CASSEVQSGELFF.

The sample holds one count of this clone. The rearrangement joins TRBV15 to TRBJ1-6; 7 bases fit TRBD1. V was pared by 0 bases and J by 7 bases, with 15 bases of the junction left unmatched. The CDR3 runs to 19 residues. The germline V gene encodes CDR1 LNHNV and CDR2 YYDKDF (reference sequence). The CDR3 spells CATSRDPTGQKIYNSPLHF. The DNA for the CDR3 is TGTGCCACCAGCAGAGACCCGACAGGGCAGAAGATATACAATTCACCCCTCCACTTT. Full variable domain (missing parts from reference TRBV15 and TRBJ1-6): DAMVIQNPRYQVTQFGKPVTLSCSQTLNHNVMYWYQQKSSQAPKLLFHYYDKDFNNEADTPDNFQSRRPNTSFCFLDIRSPGLGDTAMYLCATSRDPTGQKIYNSPLHFGNGTRLTVT.

The rearrangement uses TRBV10-3 and TRBJ1-4; D gene ambiguous. CDR3 length equals 14 residues. Germline V gene data show CDR1 as ENHRY and CDR2 as SYGVKD. V was shortened by 3 bases and J by 3 bases, with 8 bases between the two germline ends. Written as DNA, the CDR3 is TGTGCCATCAGTGACGGCGGATCTAATGAAAAACTGTTTTTT. It encodes CAISDGGSNEKLFF.

The rearrangement uses TRBV27 and TRBJ1-2; D remains unclear. Germline V lookup: CDR1 MNHEY, CDR2 SMNVEV (reference sequence). The CDR3 runs 14 residues. Trimming stripped 6 bases from V and 4 bases from J, with 15 bases between. The CDR3 DNA sequence: TGTGCCAGCAGCCGGACCGGGCCCGCCTATGGCTACACCTTC. Translation: CASSRTGPAYGYTF.

The J gene is TRBJ1-2, the V gene TRBV9; D not resolved. The germline gives CDR1 SGDLS, CDR2 YYNGEE. V was cut by 3 bases and J by 0 bases, with 3 bases left in between. The CDR3 covers 12 residues. In DNA form, the CDR3 reads TGTGCCAGCAGCGGGACTAACTATGGCTACACCTTC. This sequence encodes CASSGTNYGYTF. The full variable domain, its missing parts supplied by reference TRBV9 and TRBJ1-2, is DSGVTQTPKHLITATGQRVTLRCSPRSGDLSVYWYQQSLDQGLQFLIQYYNGEERAKGNILERFSAQQFPDLHSELNLSSLELGDSALYFCASSGTNYGYTFGSGTRLTVV.